Presented here are 16 T cell receptor beta chains from one specimen sequenced in a study of RUNX1 and TCR beta rearrangement in T-cell leukemia. TCR beta DJ and VDJ rearrangements were read by next generation amplicon sequencing. A single record per CDR3 protein comes from TCRdb applying MiXCR to the PCR reads. The data show about 110 distinct CDR3 sequences, more than 40% seen once. Source material: blood. The source of these receptors is a male donor with T-cell acute lymphoblastic leukemia.

As regards this clonotype: This is likely a read error, given that the CDR3 carries no conserved phenylalanine or tryptophan at its end. The chain uses TRBV12-3 or TRBV12-4 and TRBJ1-2, with D tentatively TRBD1 (5 bases). V lost 7 bases, J lost 0 bases, and 12 bases lay in between. This CDR3 has 14 residues. This CDR3 is CASTVLGANYGYTI. For the CDR3, the DNA is TGTGCCAGCACCGTCCTAGGGGCTAACTATGGCTACACCATC.

The chain carries TRBV19 and TRBJ2-1, with D possibly being TRBD1 (6 bases). The V and J ends lost 2 bases and 5 bases respectively, with 10 bases between them. The length of the CDR3 is 14 residues. CDR1 and CDR2 from the germline V gene are LNHDA and SQIVND (reference sequence). Here the CDR3 reads CASSITGSHNEQFF. In nucleotides, the CDR3 is TGTGCCAGTAGTATAACAGGGTCCCACAATGAGCAGTTCTTC.

By sample fraction, this clonotype is hyperexpanded (1% or more). Here the CDR3 DNA reads TGTGCCAGTAGTTCCGGTACAGCAACTAATGAAAAACTGTTTTTT. Its translation: CASSSGTATNEKLFF. The V and J genes are TRBV19 and TRBJ1-4; D gene uncertain. V was clipped by 5 bases and J by 0 bases, with 10 bases between them. The length of the CDR3 is 15 residues. CDR1 LNHDA and CDR2 SQIVND come from the germline V gene (reference sequence).

V gene TRBV30 combines with J gene TRBJ1-5, with unresolved D. The V gene lost 0 bases and the J gene lost 4 bases, with 7 bases spanning the gap. The CDR3 is made up of 13 amino acids. From germline, CDR1 is GTSNPN and CDR2 SVGIG (reference sequence). CDR3 region: CAWSVNQNQPQHF. CDR3 nucleotides: TGTGCCTGGAGTGTGAACCAAAATCAGCCCCAGCATTTT.

A single count supports this clonotype. The chain couples TRBV20-1 to TRBJ1-1; D call uncertain. V was trimmed by 5 bases and J by 5 bases, leaving 15 bases between them. The CDR3 covers 13 residues. Germline V gives CDR1 DFQATT, CDR2 SNEGSKA (reference sequence). The CDR3 region has the DNA TGCAGTGCTCGGACCTGGGAGGATACTGAAGCTTTCTTT. Translating gives CSARTWEDTEAFF.

J is TRBJ1-2 and V is TRBV20-1, with 9 bases identical to TRBD1. The length of the CDR3 is 13 residues. The germline gives CDR1 DFQATT, CDR2 SNEGSKA (reference sequence). With 7 bases clipped from V and 4 bases from J, the junction kept 7 bases outside the gene matches. CDR3 protein: CSETGQGGYGYTF. The CDR3 bases are TGCAGTGAAACGGGACAGGGCGGCTATGGCTACACCTTC.

A remark on this clonotype: One end of the junction fails to match germline, which may point to a read error. The rearrangement uses TRBV5-6 and TRBJ1-3; TRBD1 is a possible D gene (6 bases). The CDR3 is 15 amino acids. CDR1 and CDR2 from the germline V gene are SGHDT and YYEEEE. Here the CDR3 DNA reads TGTGCCAGCAGCTTGACAGGGATCTCTGGGAACACCATATATTTT. As protein: CASSLTGISGNTIYF. Together with reference TRBV5-6 and TRBJ1-3, the CDR3 gives the full variable domain: DAGVTQSPTHLIKTRGQQVTLRCSPKSGHDTVSWYQQALGQGPQFIFQYYEEEERQRGNFPDRFSGHQFPNYSSELNVNALLLGDSALYLCASSLTGISGNTIYFGEGSWLTVV.

This rearrangement joins TRBV7-9 to TRBJ2-7; D gene ambiguous. Trimming shortened V by 1 base and J by 7 bases, and 17 bases separated the two germline ends. The CDR3 spans 15 residues. From germline, CDR1 is SEHNR and CDR2 FQNEAQ (reference sequence). Here the CDR3 reads CASSLVPLGIGEQYF. The CDR3 nucleotides are TGTGCCAGCAGCTTAGTACCTTTGGGTATTGGGGAGCAGTACTTC.

Sample share makes this clonotype large. The chain carries TRBV28 and TRBJ1-5; the D gene is possibly TRBD1 (5 bases). V dropped 7 bases and J dropped 7 bases, with 17 bases sitting between them. The germline V gene has CDR1 MDHEN and CDR2 SYDVKM. CDR3 length equals 14 residues. CDR3: CASTPTRVGQPQHF. In DNA form, the CDR3 reads TGTGCCAGCACCCCCACCAGGGTCGGCCAGCCCCAGCATTTT.

In its sample, this clonotype ranks as large. The chain is built from TRBV2 and TRBJ1-2; D is uncertain. The V gene's germline CDR1 is SNHLY and CDR2 FYNNEI. V lost 3 bases to trimming and J lost 0 bases, with 5 bases between them. The length of the CDR3 is 13 residues. CDR3 bases: TGTGCCAGCAGTGACAGAGCTAACTATGGCTACACCTTC. Its translation: CASSDRANYGYTF.

This clonotype is hyperexpanded. This chain connects TRBV5-4 to TRBJ2-7; TRBD1 might be the D (7 bases). V was clipped by 9 bases and J by 4 bases, with 17 bases between them. The length of the CDR3 is 13 residues. Germline loops: CDR1 SGHNT, CDR2 YYREEE (reference sequence). CDR3 DNA: TGTGCCACCGGGGACCAGGGGGGTTACGAGCAGTACTTC. Translating gives CATGDQGGYEQYF.

This chain uses TRBV6-4 with TRBJ2-2; D gene uncertain. This CDR3 contains 15 residues. V lost 3 bases and J 5 bases, leaving 13 bases between the germline ends. Germline V lookup: CDR1 MRHNA, CDR2 SNTAGT. In nucleotides, the CDR3 is TGTGCCAGCAGTGAAGACGGTGAAGTGACCGGGGAGCTGTTTTTT. The encoded protein is CASSEDGEVTGELFF.

The chain carries TRBV7-2 and TRBJ1-2; D gene ambiguous. Germline V CDR1 and CDR2: SGHTA, FQGNSA. Trimming took off 1 base at V and 8 bases at J, with 5 bases between the two ends. This CDR3 is 11 amino acids long. This CDR3 is CASSLEGGYTF. For the CDR3, the DNA is TGTGCCAGCAGCTTAGAGGGAGGCTACACCTTC.

Only one count was recorded for this clonotype. The chain joins TRBV19 to TRBJ2-6; no reliable D call. V gave up 3 bases and J gave up 0 bases, with 3 bases separating them. Germline-derived CDR1 and CDR2 are LNHDA and SQIVND (reference sequence). The CDR3 loop spans 14 amino acids. This CDR3 is CASSMSSGANVLTF. The CDR3 DNA sequence: TGTGCCAGTAGTATGAGCTCTGGGGCCAACGTCCTGACTTTC.

Regarding this clonotype: The junction does not match germline at one end; this may be a read error. The rearrangement links TRBV11-1 to TRBJ1-5; weak D call: TRBD1 (6 bases). From germline, CDR1 is SGHAT and CDR2 FQDESV (reference sequence). The CDR3 totals 10 residues. The CDR3 region is CSQGPEPQHF. The CDR3 DNA follows: TGCTCGCAGGGGCCGGAGCCCCAGCATTTT.

This clonotype was detected a few times. The chain joins TRBV19 to TRBJ2-2, with 8 bases lining up with TRBD2. The CDR3 covers 14 residues. V lost 4 bases, J lost 5 bases, and 3 bases stayed unmatched. From germline, CDR1 is LNHDA and CDR2 SQIVND (reference sequence). The CDR3 DNA is TGTGCCAGTAGTACGGTAGCGGGGACCGGGGAGCTGTTTTTT. It encodes CASSTVAGTGELFF. The complete variable domain, with remaining parts taken from reference TRBV19 and TRBJ2-2, reads DGGITQSPKYLFRKEGQNVTLSCEQNLNHDAMYWYRQDPGQGLRLIYYSQIVNDFQKGDIAEGYSVSREKKESFPLTVTSAQKNPTAFYLCASSTVAGTGELFFGEGSRLTVL.